Each of the 5 T cell receptor beta chains below was sequenced from the same sample in a study of T cells in narcolepsy. The method was immunoSEQ multiplex PCR; TCRdb's version includes in-frame clones alone and lacks a portion of them. Among 12,000 or so clones listed, around 94% were seen once. The sequencing input was CD45RA- memory CD4+ T cells from PBMCs. These receptors were obtained from a human donor with narcolepsy.

The chain recombines TRBV11-3 with TRBJ1-2; 11 bases are shared with TRBD1. J lost 7 bases, V lost 5 bases, and 6 bases had no gene match. In germline, CDR1 is SGHNT, CDR2 YENEEA. The CDR3 covers 14 residues. The CDR3 DNA reads as TGTGCCAGCAGCCCCGGACAGGGGGCCCGTGGCTACACCTTC. Protein product: CASSPGQGARGYTF.

This chain links TRBV19 with TRBJ1-3, with D unclear. Trimming took off 9 bases at V and 4 bases at J, with 13 bases between the two ends. Germline lookup yields CDR1 LNHDA and CDR2 SQIVND (reference sequence). The CDR3 covers 13 residues. The CDR3 loop is CASLLQGGNTIYF. CDR3 DNA sequence: TGTGCCAGCCTGCTTCAAGGGGGAAACACCATATATTTT.

This clone was counted once. V usage is TRBV6-1 and J usage is TRBJ2-5; unclear D gene. V lost 7 bases, J lost 4 bases, and 13 bases lay in between. The CDR3 totals 13 residues. Germline V gene lookup returns CDR1 MNHNS and CDR2 SASEGT. CDR3 loop: CASNGRELETQYF. The CDR3 nucleotides read TGTGCCAGCAACGGTAGAGAATTAGAGACCCAGTACTTC.

CDR3 nucleotide sequence: TGTGCCTGGAGCCGACTAGCTCTCGGCCACGAGCAGTACTTC. Its translation is CAWSRLALGHEQYF. The chain has TRBV30 and TRBJ2-7, with TRBD2 matching over 7 bases. V was pared by 3 bases and J by 5 bases, with 10 bases of the junction left unmatched. This CDR3 is built from 14 residues. Germline V gives CDR1 GTSNPN, CDR2 SVGIG (reference sequence).

The chain combines TRBV5-6 with TRBJ1-2; D is possibly TRBD1 (5 bases). V shed 1 base and J shed 8 bases, with 12 bases lying between them. The CDR3 covers 13 residues. Germline V lookup: CDR1 SGHDT, CDR2 YYEEEE. CDR3 amino acids: CASSLQGAGGYTF. DNA of the CDR3: TGTGCCAGCAGCTTGCAAGGGGCAGGGGGCTACACCTTC.